The rows below give T cell receptor beta chains drawn from one sample of a study of identical twins. MiXCR, applied by TCRdb to the 5' RACE reads, yields one record per CDR3 protein. The sample holds fewer than 900,000 distinct CDR3 sequences, approximately 18% seen once. These records were also assigned to another study, of T cells expressing NK-cell markers.

Material for sequencing was PBMCs. Every receptor here comes from a woman in her late teens or twenties in good health. The CDR3 runs from the conserved cysteine through the conserved F or W. D genes are given only for firm matches. The listing skips clone size in some rows; elsewhere it reads once, few, many or a size class.

abundance	d_gene	j_gene	v_gene	CDR3nt	CDR3aa
few	TRBD2	TRBJ2-1	TRBV5-1	TGCGCCAGCAGCTCTATAGCGGGGGGGCGGAATGAGCAGTTCTTC	CASSSIAGGRNEQFF
-	TRBD2	TRBJ2-1	TRBV10-3	TGTGCCATCAGCGGGACTAGCGGGCCCGGGGAGCAGTTCTTC	CAISGTSGPGEQFF
few	-	TRBJ1-1	TRBV12-3/TRBV12-4	TGTGCCAGCAGCCGATACGCTGAAGCTTTCTTT	CASSRYAEAFF
-	-	TRBJ2-3	TRBV29-1	TGCAGCACGGGACAAACCACCCGAGATACGCAGTATTTT	CSTGQTTRDTQYF
few	-	TRBJ2-1	TRBV2	TGTGCCAGCACTCCGGGGGACTACAATGAGCAGTTCTTC	CASTPGDYNEQFF
-	TRBD1	TRBJ1-2	TRBV27	TGTGCCAGCGGGGGACAGTACTATGGCTACACCTTC	CASGGQYYGYTF
-	-	TRBJ2-5	TRBV12-3/TRBV12-4	TGTGCCAGCAGTTTAAGGGAGGACCAGTACTTC	CASSLREDQYF
few	-	TRBJ2-7	TRBV7-2	TGTGCCAGCAGCTTCGGCGGCTCCGCCCATCCGTACTTC	CASSFGGSAHPYF
-	-	TRBJ2-1	TRBV3-1	TGTGCCAGCAGCCAACGGGAACGGGACAATGAGCAGTTCTTC	CASSQRERDNEQFF
few	-	TRBJ2-6	TRBV10-3	TGTGCCATTCCAACCGACCCTACTCTTTCTGGGGCCAACGTCCTGACTTTC	CAIPTDPTLSGANVLTF
few	TRBD1	TRBJ2-3	TRBV20-1	TGCAGTGCTAGACAACAGGGGTCAGATACGCAGTATTTT	CSARQQGSDTQYF
few	-	TRBJ2-1	TRBV7-6	TGTGCCAGCAGTCCACCACGTCGTCGGGATGAGCAGTTCTTC	CASSPPRRRDEQFF
-	-	TRBJ2-3	TRBV2	TGTGCCAGCCGCTGGGGAGATACGCAGTATTTT	CASRWGDTQYF
few	TRBD2	TRBJ2-3	TRBV6-1	TGTGCCAGCTCCAAAGGAACTAGCGGGACAGATACGCAGTATTTT	CASSKGTSGTDTQYF
-	TRBD2	TRBJ2-1	TRBV3-1	TGTGCCAGCAGCCAAGGGGTAGCGGGTTACAATGAGCAGTTCTTC	CASSQGVAGYNEQFF
few	TRBD1	TRBJ2-5	TRBV18	TGTGCCAGCTCACCAAGGACAGGCTCCCAAGAGACCCAGTACTTC	CASSPRTGSQETQYF
-	-	TRBJ2-3	TRBV7-9	TGTGCCAGCAGCCATACCGGGGACAAAAGGTTGGATACGCAGTATTTT	CASSHTGDKRLDTQYF
-	TRBD2	TRBJ2-7	TRBV20-1	TGCAGTGCTTCTAATTTAGCGGGAGGGCGGGGCGAGCAGTACTTC	CSASNLAGGRGEQYF
few	-	TRBJ2-3	TRBV12-3/TRBV12-4	TGTGCCAGCAGCAGGATTACTAGCACAGATACGCAGTATTTT	CASSRITSTDTQYF
-	-	TRBJ2-2	TRBV20-1	TGCAGTGCTAGACCGCGGGATCGGACCGGGGAGCTGTTTTTT	CSARPRDRTGELFF
few	-	TRBJ1-1	TRBV6-5	TGTGCCGTTGGCAAGGGTATCACTGAAGCTTTCTTT	CAVGKGITEAFF
many	TRBD1	TRBJ2-7	TRBV12-3/TRBV12-4	TGTGCCAGCAGTCCACGGGACAGGGCTTACGAGCAGTACTTC	CASSPRDRAYEQYF
-	TRBD2	TRBJ2-7	TRBV5-1	TGCGCCAGCAGCTCCTTTACTAGCGGGGGGGCCTCCGGCTACGAGCAGTACTTC	CASSSFTSGGASGYEQYF
-	-	TRBJ1-1	TRBV18	TGTGCCAGCTCACCTACTTCGCTAATCCCAGCTTTCTTT	CASSPTSLIPAFF
few	-	TRBJ2-3	TRBV5-1	TGCGCCAGCAAGCCCGCCACAGGGCTCACAGATACGCAGTATTTT	CASKPATGLTDTQYF
few	-	TRBJ2-1	TRBV14	TGTGCCAGCAGCCCGACTAGGAGGGACATTTACAATGAGCAGTTCTTC	CASSPTRRDIYNEQFF
many	-	TRBJ1-5	TRBV10-3	TGTGCCATCAGTCTCGTAGGACATCAGCCCCAGCATTTT	CAISLVGHQPQHF
few	-	TRBJ2-5	TRBV9	TGTGCCAGCAGCGCGGGACACGCGAAAGAGACCCAGTACTTC	CASSAGHAKETQYF
few	-	TRBJ2-3	TRBV10-3	TGTGCCATCAGTGAGTCCGGAGGGCCGAGGAAATCAGATACGCAGTATTTT	CAISESGGPRKSDTQYF
-	TRBD1	TRBJ2-1	TRBV10-3	TGTGCCATCAACCGGGACAGCTACAATGAGCAGTTCTTC	CAINRDSYNEQFF
-	-	TRBJ1-6	TRBV7-9	TGTGCCAGCAGCTTACGCCAGACAGGATTAAATTCACCCCTCCACTTT	CASSLRQTGLNSPLHF
-	-	TRBJ2-7	TRBV6-5	TGTGCCAGCAGTTACGGATTTTACGAGCAGTACTTC	CASSYGFYEQYF
many	TRBD2	TRBJ2-1	TRBV20-1	TGCAGTGCTAACGGACTAGCGGGAGGTGGAGTGACGCTCCATGAGCAGTTCTTC	CSANGLAGGGVTLHEQFF
-	-	TRBJ2-7	TRBV10-3	TGTGCCATCAGTGCCGAGTACGAGCAGTACTTC	CAISAEYEQYF
many	-	TRBJ1-1	TRBV5-1	TGCGCCAGCAGCCGAGGGGCGAACACTGAAGCTTTCTTT	CASSRGANTEAFF
-	TRBD1	TRBJ2-3	TRBV20-1	TGCAGTGCTAGTGCTCCGGGACAGGGGTATAATACGCAGTATTTT	CSASAPGQGYNTQYF